This T cell receptor beta chain was recovered during a study of post-analysis software for immune sequencing data. Study-level background: The courses of disease that were included comprised relapsing-remitting, secondary progressive and progressive-relapsing multiple sclerosis. Study-level points and caveats: Normalized Chao1 diversity was significantly lower in multiple sclerosis patients than in controls. Roughly five TRBV segments were more frequent in patients than controls; TRBV5-6, TRBV5-1 and TRBV20-1 belonged to this group.

Prepared libraries of TCR beta cDNA carried unique molecular identifiers. TCRdb called the PCR reads again in MiXCR, with one record for every CDR3 protein. This table has 650,000 to 900,000 distinct CDR3 sequences, about 45% appearing once. As to this clonotype: Its matching antigen is unknown.

The CDR3 covers 16 residues. The germline gives CDR1 SGHTA, CDR2 FQGNSA. The ends lost 1 base at V and 1 base at J; junction bases unmatched: 6. The specimen was blood. The gene calls are TRBV7-2 and TRBJ2-5; 7 bases line up with TRBD2. The receptor was isolated from a girl under 18 with multiple sclerosis. CDR3 sequence (DNA): TGTGCCAGCAGCTTAGGACCGTCGGGGGGCCAAGAGACCCAGTACTTC. Protein sequence: CASSLGPSGGQETQYF.